The clone carrying this T cell receptor (beta chain) was seen a handful of times. At one of its ends the junction is not consistent with the germline gene, which may arise from a read error. In germline, CDR1 is SSHAT, CDR2 FNYEAQ (reference sequence). The CDR3 is 12 residues long. This record belongs to a study of blood T cell repertoires in COVID-19. Looking at the study overall: Specimens from acute and convalescent COVID-19 originated in the United States, Italy and Spain. From T cells, B-cell-depleted T cells, or PBMCs came the material, which was cDNA or gDNA.

Under the authors' procedure: Researchers report that nucleated cell counts were estimated from reference gene primer amplification. Profiling relied on immunoSEQ multiplex PCR, and the TCRdb table lists in-frame clones only, not all of them. The V and J calls and clone size are taken from that table; D and trimming were inferred from the DNA. Among fewer than 250,000 clones listed, approximately 80% were seen once. Sequenced: peripheral blood. This sequence joins TRBV7-7 and TRBJ1-3; D gene unclear. The clonotype originates from a woman in her seventies with acute or convalescent COVID-19. The CDR3 sequence: CASSFPVSQTYF. CDR3 bases: TGTGCTAGCAGCTTTCCAGTTTCCCAAACATATTTT.